A single sample gave rise to the 10 T cell receptor beta chains below, sequenced in a study of T-cell reconstitution after alpha-beta-depleted transplantation in children. Unique molecular identifiers were built into the TCRbeta library. In TCRdb, the PCR reads were re-called with MiXCR into one record per CDR3 protein. The sample lists roughly 500,000 distinct CDR3 sequences; under 15% were seen once. Material: PBMCs from the stem cell graft donor, obtained from the stem cell graft. The receptor set was obtained from a human donor who donated a stem cell graft to a child with combined immunodeficiency.

V gene TRBV6-5 combines with J gene TRBJ2-3; D ambiguous. Looked up from germline, CDR1 is MNHEY and CDR2 is SVGAGI. The V end lost 1 base, the J end lost 1 base, and 15 bases lay between the germline ends. The CDR3 is 17 residues long. The CDR3 loop reads CASSYFLGGRGTDTQYF. The CDR3, as DNA: TGTGCCAGCAGTTACTTTCTGGGCGGAAGAGGCACAGATACGCAGTATTTT.

The CDR3 here is CASRERGRGLDEQYF. DNA of the CDR3: TGTGCCAGCAGGGAAAGAGGAAGGGGGCTCGACGAGCAGTACTTC. V gene TRBV3-1 combines with J gene TRBJ2-7, with 7 nucleotides matching TRBD1. The CDR3 runs to 15 residues. Germline CDR1 is LGHDT and CDR2 is YNNKEL (reference sequence). The J segment lost 5 bases and the V segment lost 6 bases, leaving 13 bases of the junction unmatched.

Only a few counts were recorded for this clonotype. The rearrangement links TRBV24-1 to TRBJ1-1; no clear D gene. This CDR3 is built from 13 residues. CDR1 KGHDR and CDR2 SFDVKD come from the germline V gene. Trimming removed 5 bases from V and 1 base from J, with 7 bases in between. The CDR3 here is CATSANGNTEAFF. Written as DNA, the CDR3 is TGTGCCACCAGTGCCAACGGGAACACTGAAGCTTTCTTT.

In its sample, this clonotype was seen many times. The chain combines TRBV12-3 or TRBV12-4 with TRBJ2-1, with TRBD2 matching over 10 bases. V dropped 1 base and J dropped 5; count of bases not matched to a gene: 5. The CDR3 runs 16 residues. CDR3 nucleotide sequence: TGTGCCAGCAGTTTAGTAGGGACTAGCGCTGACAATGAGCAGTTCTTC. Residues: CASSLVGTSADNEQFF.

This clonotype was observed a handful of times. The gene calls are TRBV20-1 and TRBJ2-3, with TRBD2 matching 13 bases. The CDR3 contains 17 residues. Germline-derived CDR1 and CDR2 are DFQATT and SNEGSKA (reference sequence). V lost 0 bases, J lost 4 bases, and 7 bases stayed unmatched. CDR3 residues: CSARDWETSGRADTQYF. The DNA of the CDR3 is TGCAGTGCTAGAGATTGGGAAACTAGCGGGAGGGCAGATACGCAGTATTTT.

This clonotype occurred a few times. V and J are TRBV11-2 and TRBJ2-3; TRBD2 is a possible D gene (6 bases). Germline V lookup: CDR1 SGHAT, CDR2 FQNNGV. The CDR3 loop spans 17 amino acids. V lost 0 bases to trimming and J lost 0 bases, with 13 bases between them. CDR3 sequence reads: CASSLDGGTPSTDTQYF. In DNA form, the CDR3 reads TGTGCCAGCAGCTTAGACGGGGGAACGCCTAGCACAGATACGCAGTATTTT.

This clonotype came up many times. The junction departs from the called germline gene at one end, perhaps through a read error. This chain links TRBV2 with TRBJ2-1; 9 bases line up with TRBD2. Germline CDR1 SNHLY, CDR2 FYNNEI. The CDR3 contains 13 residues. CDR3 sequence (DNA): TGTGCCAGCAATAAAGCGGGGGGCCACCTTGCGGTCTTC. Its protein is CASNKAGGHLAVF.

V gene TRBV12-3 or TRBV12-4 combines with J gene TRBJ2-7, with TRBD1 as a possible D gene (6 bases). The CDR3 has 13 amino acids. V was pared by 6 bases and J by 3 bases, with 12 bases between. CDR3 amino acids: CASRPPGDYEQYF. DNA of the CDR3: TGTGCCAGCAGACCTCCAGGGGACTACGAGCAGTACTTC.

This clonotype was found a few times. V usage is TRBV6-2 or TRBV6-3 and J usage is TRBJ2-7, with a tentative D call TRBD1 (6 bases). Germline lookup yields CDR1 MNHEY and CDR2 SVGEGT. CDR3 size: 14 residues. Trimming pared 0 bases from V and 3 bases from J, leaving 9 bases between. The CDR3 coding sequence is TGTGCCAGCAGTTACTCGGGGGCCAACTACGAGCAGTACTTC. It yields the protein CASSYSGANYEQYF.

V usage is TRBV12-3 or TRBV12-4 and J usage is TRBJ2-1; 12 nucleotides line up with TRBD2. The CDR3 sequence is 17 residues long. Trimming removed 6 bases from V and 5 bases from J; junction bases left unmatched: 11. CDR3 sequence (DNA): TGTGCCAGCAGCCTAGCGGGAGGGACCCAACAGGACAATGAGCAGTTCTTC. Encoded protein: CASSLAGGTQQDNEQFF.